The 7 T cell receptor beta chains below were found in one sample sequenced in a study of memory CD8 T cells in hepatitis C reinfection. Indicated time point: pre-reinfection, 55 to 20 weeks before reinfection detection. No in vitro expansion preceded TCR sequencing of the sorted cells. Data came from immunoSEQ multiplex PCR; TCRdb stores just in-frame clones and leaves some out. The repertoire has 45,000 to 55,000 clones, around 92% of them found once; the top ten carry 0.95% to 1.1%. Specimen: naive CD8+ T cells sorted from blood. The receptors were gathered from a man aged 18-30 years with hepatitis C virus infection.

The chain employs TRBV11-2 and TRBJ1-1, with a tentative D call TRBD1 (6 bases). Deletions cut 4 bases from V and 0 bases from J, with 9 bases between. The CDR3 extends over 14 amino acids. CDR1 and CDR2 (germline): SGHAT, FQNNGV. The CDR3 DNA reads TGTGCCAGCAGCTCAGGGACAATGAACACTGAAGCTTTCTTT. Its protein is CASSSGTMNTEAFF.

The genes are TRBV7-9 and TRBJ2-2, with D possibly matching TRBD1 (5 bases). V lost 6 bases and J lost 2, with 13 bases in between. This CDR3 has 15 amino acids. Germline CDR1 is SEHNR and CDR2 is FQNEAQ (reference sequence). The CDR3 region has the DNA TGTGCCAGCAGAGTTCCAGGGAAAAACACCGGGGAGCTGTTTTTT. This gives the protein CASRVPGKNTGELFF.

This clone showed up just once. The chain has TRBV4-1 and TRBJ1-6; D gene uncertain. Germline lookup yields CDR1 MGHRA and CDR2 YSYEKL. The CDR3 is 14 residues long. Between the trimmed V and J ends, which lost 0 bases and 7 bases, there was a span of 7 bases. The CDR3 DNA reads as TGCGCCAGCAGCCAAGAGTCGGGAAATTCACCCCTCCACTTT. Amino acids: CASSQESGNSPLHF.

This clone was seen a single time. The CDR3 protein is CASSFARMAHEQYF. Here the CDR3 DNA reads TGTGCCAGCAGTTTTGCCAGGATGGCCCACGAGCAGTACTTC. The rearrangement links TRBV28 to TRBJ2-7; D unclear. CDR1 is MDHEN, CDR2 SYDVKM, per germline. Trimming pared 3 bases from V and 5 bases from J, leaving 14 bases between. This CDR3 spans 14 amino acids.

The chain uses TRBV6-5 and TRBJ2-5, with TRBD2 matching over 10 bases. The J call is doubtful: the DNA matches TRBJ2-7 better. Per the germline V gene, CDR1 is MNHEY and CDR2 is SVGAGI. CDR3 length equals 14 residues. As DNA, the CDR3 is TGTGCCAGCAGTTACGGGACTAGCGAGTACGAGCAGTACTTC. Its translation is CASSYGTSEYEQYF.

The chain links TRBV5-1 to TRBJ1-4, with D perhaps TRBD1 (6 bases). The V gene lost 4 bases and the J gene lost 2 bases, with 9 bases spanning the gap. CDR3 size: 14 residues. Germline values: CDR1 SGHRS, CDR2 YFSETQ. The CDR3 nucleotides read TGCGCCAGCAGCCCCAGGGGTACTAATGAAAAACTGTTTTTT. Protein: CASSPRGTNEKLFF. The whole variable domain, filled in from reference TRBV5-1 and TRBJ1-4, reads KAGVTQTPRYLIKTRGQQVTLSCSPISGHRSVSWYQQTPGQGLQFLFEYFSETQRNKGNFPGRFSGRQFSNSRSEMNVSTLELGDSALYLCASSPRGTNEKLFFGSGTQLSVL.

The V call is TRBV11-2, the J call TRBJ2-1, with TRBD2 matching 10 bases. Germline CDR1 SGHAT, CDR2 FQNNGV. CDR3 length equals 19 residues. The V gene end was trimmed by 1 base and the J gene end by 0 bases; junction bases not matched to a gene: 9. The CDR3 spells CASSLGPAGGLSSYNEQFF. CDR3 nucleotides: TGTGCCAGCAGCTTAGGTCCAGCGGGAGGGCTAAGCTCCTACAATGAGCAGTTCTTC. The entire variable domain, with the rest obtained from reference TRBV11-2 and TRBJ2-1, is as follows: EAGVAQSPRYKIIEKRQSVAFWCNPISGHATLYWYQQILGQGPKLLIQFQNNGVVDDSQLPKDRFSAERLKGVDSTLKIQPAKLEDSAVYLCASSLGPAGGLSSYNEQFFGPGTRLTVL.